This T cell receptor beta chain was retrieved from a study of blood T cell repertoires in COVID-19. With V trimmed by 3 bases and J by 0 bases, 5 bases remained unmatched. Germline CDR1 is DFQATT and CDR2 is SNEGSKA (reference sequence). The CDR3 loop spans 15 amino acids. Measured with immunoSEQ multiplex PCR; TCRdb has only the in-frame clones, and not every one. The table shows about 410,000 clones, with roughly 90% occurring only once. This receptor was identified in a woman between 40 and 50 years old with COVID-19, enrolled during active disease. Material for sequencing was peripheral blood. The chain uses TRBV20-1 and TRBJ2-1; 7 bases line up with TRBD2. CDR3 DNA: TGCAGTGCTAGTCCCCTAGCGGACTCCTACAATGAGCAGTTCTTC. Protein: CSASPLADSYNEQFF.